This paragraph reports one T cell receptor (beta chain). Its antigen is not known. The sample comes from a study of follicular helper T cells after annual influenza vaccination. Study results and caveats: Each annual vaccination recalled recurring oligoclonal ICOS+CD38+ cTfh clonotypes.

Time point specified: 2014-2015 season, 7 days after vaccination. Adults were given seasonal inactivated influenza vaccine, and blood CD4 subsets were sorted before and after vaccination. The CDR3 is made up of 14 amino acids. The ends were cut back, 4 bases at V and 6 bases at J, with 15 bases in the middle. Germline V gene lookup returns CDR1 SGDLS and CDR2 YYNGEE. Assay used: immunoSEQ multiplex PCR; TCRdb lists only in-frame clones, some missing. The table lists some 15,000 clones, about 81% of them singletons. The gene calls are TRBV9 and TRBJ2-3, with D possibly TRBD2 on 6 matching bases. This receptor was identified in an adult who received the influenza vaccine. The sequencing used CXCR5+ CD38- circulating T follicular helper cells from blood, collected 7 days after influenza vaccination. Subset reported: circulating Tfh, non-naive CD4+CXCR5+PD-1+ (ICOS+CD38+ or ICOS-CD38-). The CDR3 loop is CASSPGVSGDTQYF. Written as DNA, the CDR3 is TGTGCCAGCAGCCCGGGGGTCAGCGGGGATACGCAGTATTTT.